The entry below describes one T cell receptor beta chain. Its specificity is unknown. PCR amplification relied on 60 Vbeta primers (plus 13 Jbeta primers). Assay used: immunoSEQ multiplex PCR; TCRdb lists only in-frame clones, some missing. This table has 90,000 to 120,000 clones, around three quarters appearing once. This record comes from a study of cytomegalovirus exposure and HLA in healthy donors. CDR1 and CDR2 from the germline V gene are WSHSY and SAAADI. CDR3 length: 15 residues. The V and J ends lost 0 bases and 5 bases respectively, with 11 bases between them. Findings and limits, study-wide: In a later analysis, parvovirus B19, influenza, CMV and Epstein-Barr virus appeared linked to several top co-occurrence clusters. Earlier analysis found most TCR beta V segments productive about 87% or about 30% of the time.

While unrecorded immune exposures were likely, the donors were nominally healthy when sampled. V usage is TRBV10-2 and J usage is TRBJ1-5, with D maybe TRBD1 (6 bases). This TCR was sampled from a man aged 50-59 years in good health and CMV-seropositive. The sequenced sample was PBMCs. CDR3 sequence: CASSESTGFYQPQHF. The CDR3 coding sequence is TGCGCCAGCAGTGAGTCGACAGGCTTCTATCAGCCCCAGCATTTT.